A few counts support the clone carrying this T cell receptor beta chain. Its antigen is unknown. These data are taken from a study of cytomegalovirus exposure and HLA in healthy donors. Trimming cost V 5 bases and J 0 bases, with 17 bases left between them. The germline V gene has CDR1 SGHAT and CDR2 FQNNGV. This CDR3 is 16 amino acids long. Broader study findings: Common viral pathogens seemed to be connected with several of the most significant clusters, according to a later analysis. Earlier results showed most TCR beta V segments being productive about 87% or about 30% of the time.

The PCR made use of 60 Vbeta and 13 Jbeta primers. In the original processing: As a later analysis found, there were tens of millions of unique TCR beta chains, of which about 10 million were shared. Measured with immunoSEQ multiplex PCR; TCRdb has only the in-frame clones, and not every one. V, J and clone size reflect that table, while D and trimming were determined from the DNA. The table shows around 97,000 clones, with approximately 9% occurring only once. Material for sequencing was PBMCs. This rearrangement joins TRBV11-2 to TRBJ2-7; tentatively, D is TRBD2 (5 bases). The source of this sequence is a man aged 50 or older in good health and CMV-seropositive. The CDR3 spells CASSLNSEGYSYEQYF. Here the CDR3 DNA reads TGTGCCAGCAGCCTGAACAGTGAGGGCTACTCCTACGAGCAGTACTTC.